This T cell receptor beta chain originates from a study of shared clonotypes between healthy human individuals. About the research overall: Serving as donors were a couple of women and a few men, whose ages spanned 18 to 49.

Trimming took 5 bases from V and 1 from J; bases not matched to a gene: 5. The CDR3 runs 16 residues. CDR1 is SGHAT, CDR2 FQDESV, per germline (reference sequence). It was at deep level that the assay was run. Unsorted PBMC contributed roughly 300 ng DNA, tens of thousands of T cell genomes, to each replicate PCR. The method was immunoSEQ multiplex PCR; TCRdb's version includes in-frame clones alone and lacks a portion of them. The sample includes fewer than 650,000 clones, about three quarters of them seen just once. This clone was detected only a few times. Caucasian adults living in Nashville, Tennessee, provided all samples.

J is TRBJ2-3 and V is TRBV11-1; 11 nucleotides agree with TRBD2. Source material: PBMCs. This TCR came from a woman in her forties in good health. Some clones in this sample may be carry-over from other donors' samples. The CDR3 region is CASSPSLAGGTDTQYF. CDR3 DNA: TGTGCCAGCAGCCCATCACTAGCGGGAGGCACAGATACGCAGTATTTT.